This T cell receptor beta chain was retrieved from a study of CD8+CD57+ T cells in acquired aplastic anemia. Study details: The sorted CD4+ and CD8+ cells yielded an average approximately 3 ug of DNA. Where healthy donors were concerned, CD4+ cells averaged about 10 million reads. Study-level findings and limits: Researchers reported that CD8+ Simpson's diversity was not significantly different in patients versus controls. Patients and controls shared about 30 CD8+ CDR3 sequences, which appeared highly expressed in patients and within their immunodominant clones.

With regard to this clonotype: The antigen is undetermined.

CDR3 and TCR beta VDJ profiling relied on a genomic DNA template. TCRdb re-derived calls from the reads in MiXCR, one entry per CDR3 protein. The data contain about 420,000 distinct CDR3 sequences, 60% to 80% of them seen just once; the ten biggest clones take up 3% to 4.5%. This receptor was identified in a human donor in good health, serving as a control. Sequencing was carried out using sorted CD4+, CD8+, or CD8+CD57+ T cells (not recorded which) from PBMCs.

CDR3 residues: CSASSDSNSEYF. DNA of the CDR3: TGCAGTGCTTCTTCGGACAGCAACTCGGAGTATTTT. The rearrangement joins TRBV20-1 to TRBJ2-3; D possibly corresponds to TRBD1 (6 bases). The CDR3 extends over 12 amino acids. V was clipped by 5 bases and J by 13 bases, with 19 bases between them. Germline V CDR1 and CDR2: DFQATT, SNEGSKA (reference sequence).